This T cell receptor beta chain was profiled in a study of blood T cell repertoires in COVID-19. In the study overall: The United States, Italy and Spain were the sources of the acute and convalescent COVID-19 samples. In each case, the material was cDNA or gDNA derived from T cells, B-cell-depleted T cells, or PBMCs.

As processed by the authors: Cell counts per sample came from amplifying reference gene primers. Generated by immunoSEQ multiplex PCR, the TCRdb table keeps only in-frame clones and is missing some. V, J and clone size are taken as reported in that table, and D and trimming were inferred from the DNA itself. The data contain tens of thousands of clones, roughly 87% of them singletons. With V trimmed by 4 bases and J by 8 bases, 8 bases remained unmatched. Germline assignment: CDR1 MNHEY and CDR2 SVGAGI. The CDR3 is 15 residues long. The sequence was obtained from a man aged 55 to 70 with acute or convalescent COVID-19. The J gene is TRBJ1-4, the V gene TRBV6-5; 9 bases line up with TRBD1. The material sequenced was peripheral blood. CDR3 residues: CASSSDRGGQEKLFF. CDR3 nucleotides: TGTGCCAGCAGTTCCGACAGGGGGGGACAAGAAAAACTGTTTTTT.